The 28 T cell receptor beta chains given below trace back to one sample, sequenced in a study of T cells in Graves' hyperthyroidism and ophthalmopathy. Researchers amplified the TCR beta CDR3 regions from RNA transcripts. First-round RT-PCR with HTBI primers amplified the TCR CDR3 region. Each CDR3 protein is one row after TCRdb ran MiXCR on the multiplex PCR reads. Of just over 550,000 distinct CDR3 sequences in the sample, 46% are singletons; the top ten hold approximately 8.2%. The sequencing input was peripheral blood or thyroid tissue (not recorded which). These receptors all come from a woman in her late teens or twenties with Graves' hyperthyroidism.

The chain couples TRBV4-1 to TRBJ2-7; 10 nucleotides line up with TRBD2. V lost 4 bases, J lost 7 bases, and 13 bases stayed unmatched. Per the germline V gene, CDR1 is MGHRA and CDR2 is YSYEKL. The CDR3 is 16 amino acids. CDR3 sequence: CASSLPPGLAIGEQYF. For the CDR3, the DNA is TGCGCCAGCAGCCTGCCTCCGGGACTAGCGATAGGGGAGCAGTACTTC.

Ten or more counts support this clonotype. The genes are TRBV5-1 and TRBJ1-2, with D tentatively TRBD1 (6 bases). CDR3 length: 14 amino acids. Per germline, CDR1 SGHRS and CDR2 YFSETQ. Trimming left V 0 bases short and J 8 bases short, with 14 bases between. The CDR3 region has the DNA TGCGCCAGCAGCTTGGGGTCCGGGGGCGACGGCTACACCTTC. Residues: CASSLGSGGDGYTF. Full variable domain (rest looked up from reference TRBV5-1 and TRBJ1-2): KAGVTQTPRYLIKTRGQQVTLSCSPISGHRSVSWYQQTPGQGLQFLFEYFSETQRNKGNFPGRFSGRQFSNSRSEMNVSTLELGDSALYLCASSLGSGGDGYTFGSGTRLTVV.

J is TRBJ2-5 and V is TRBV24-1; possible D gene TRBD1, 5 bases. V dropped 7 bases and J dropped 4 bases, with 9 bases sitting between them. CDR1 is KGHDR, CDR2 SFDVKD, per germline. This CDR3 has 12 amino acids. This chain's CDR3 is CATRDSTETQYF. In DNA, the CDR3 is TGTGCCACCAGAGACAGCACAGAGACCCAGTACTTC.

To note about this clonotype: With a much larger clone just one base away, this may be a read error. The CDR3 DNA reads TGTGCCAGCAGCCAAGCTAGCGGGAGGGCCTACGAGCAGTACTTC. Protein: CASSQASGRAYEQYF. This chain links TRBV14 with TRBJ2-7, with 12 bases matching TRBD2. Per the germline V gene, CDR1 is SGHDN and CDR2 is FVKESK. This CDR3 is built from 15 residues. Germline trimming cut 1 base from V and 2 bases from J; bases unmatched to any gene: 0. Based on the CDR3 plus reference TRBV14 and TRBJ2-7, the full variable domain is EAGVTQFPSHSVIEKGQTVTLRCDPISGHDNLYWYRRVMGKEIKFLLHFVKESKQDESGMPNNRFLAERTGGTYSTLKVQPAELEDSGVYFCASSQASGRAYEQYFGPGTRLTVT.

V and J are TRBV7-9 and TRBJ2-6, with no clear D. CDR3 length: 13 amino acids. The germline V gene has CDR1 SEHNR and CDR2 FQNEAQ (reference sequence). The germline V and J ends were trimmed by 6 bases and 4 bases, with 7 bases remaining between them. This CDR3 is CASRLTGANVLTF. DNA of the CDR3: TGTGCCAGCAGGCTGACAGGGGCCAACGTCCTGACTTTC.

A single count supports this clonotype. The chain recombines TRBV4-1 with TRBJ1-3; D is uncertain. Between the trimmed V and J ends, which lost 1 base and 0 bases, there was a span of 16 bases. The germline V gene has CDR1 MGHRA and CDR2 YSYEKL. The CDR3 is 18 residues long. The CDR3 is CASSQARVPPYSGNTIYF. Written as DNA, the CDR3 is TGCGCCAGCAGCCAAGCCCGGGTCCCGCCATACTCTGGAAACACCATATATTTT.

This clonotype was counted at least ten times. The V gene is TRBV11-2, the J gene TRBJ1-3, with a weak D call TRBD1 (5 bases). Germline CDR1 reads SGHAT; CDR2 reads FQNNGV. The CDR3 has 13 residues. With 3 bases removed from V and 4 bases from J, the gap between germline ends came to 7 bases. CDR3 sequence (DNA): TGTGCCAGCAGCTTGAGGGGAGGAAACACCATATATTTT. Translating it yields CASSLRGGNTIYF.

The V call is TRBV25-1, the J call TRBJ2-5, with D unclear. The V gene's germline CDR1 is MGHDK and CDR2 SYGVNS. This CDR3 comprises 17 residues. V dropped 4 bases and J dropped 1 base, with 19 bases sitting between them. The CDR3 region has the DNA TGTGCCAGCAGTGGGTCTACTCGGGCCTACCGCCAAGAGACCCAGTACTTC. Amino acids: CASSGSTRAYRQETQYF.

This clonotype was found many times. The chain couples TRBV15 to TRBJ1-1; D remains ambiguous. The CDR3 length is 17 residues. Trimming removed 1 base at V and 0 bases at J, with 15 bases between. The germline gives CDR1 LNHNV, CDR2 YYDKDF (reference sequence). DNA of the CDR3: TGTGCCACCAGCAGAGGCGCGCGGGGTAAGGTGAACACTGAAGCTTTCTTT. It specifies CATSRGARGKVNTEAFF.

A few counts support this clonotype. The gene calls are TRBV7-9 and TRBJ2-7, with 12 bases matching TRBD2. V lost 5 bases, J lost 1 base, and 12 bases stayed unmatched. Germline V CDR1 and CDR2: SEHNR, FQNEAQ (reference sequence). This CDR3 has 18 amino acids. CDR3 bases: TGTGCCAGCAGCCACGCGTGGTTGACTAGCGGGAGTTCCTACGAGCAGTACTTC. Protein product: CASSHAWLTSGSSYEQYF.

This clonotype was seen a few times. V usage is TRBV9 and J usage is TRBJ1-1, with D hard to call. Germline V gives CDR1 SGDLS, CDR2 YYNGEE. The ends were cut back, 0 bases at V and 1 base at J, with 7 bases in the middle. The CDR3 contains 14 residues. CDR3 region: CASSVDIRNTEAFF. CDR3 in DNA: TGTGCCAGCAGCGTAGATATTAGGAACACTGAAGCTTTCTTT.

Concerning this clonotype: One end of the junction does not line up with germline, which may come from a read error. The V gene is TRBV10-1, the J gene TRBJ2-2; the D is unclear. This CDR3 comprises 14 residues. The germline V gene encodes CDR1 WNHNN and CDR2 SYGVQD (reference sequence). Here the CDR3 reads CASSEVGNPGELFF. DNA for the CDR3: TGCGCCAGCAGTGAGGTGGGGAACCCCGGGGAGCTGTTTTTT.

This clonotype was detected ten times or more. The J gene is TRBJ2-2, the V gene TRBV19; possible D gene TRBD1, 5 bases. In germline, CDR1 is LNHDA, CDR2 SQIVND (reference sequence). The V and J ends lost 9 bases and 0 bases respectively, with 11 bases between them. The CDR3 length is 14 residues. CDR3 bases: TGTGCCAGCCTCAGGGAATCGAACACCGGGGAGCTGTTTTTT. Translating it yields CASLRESNTGELFF.

This clonotype was counted at least ten times. This chain connects TRBV11-2 to TRBJ1-6, with 9 bases identical to TRBD1. Germline V CDR1 and CDR2: SGHAT, FQNNGV. The CDR3 runs 13 residues. V shed 4 bases, J shed 14 bases, and the junction held 6 bases outside the gene matches. The CDR3 here is CASSSPDRGSLHF. CDR3 nucleotide sequence: TGTGCCAGCAGCTCCCCGGACAGGGGATCCCTCCACTTT.

The J gene is TRBJ1-3, the V gene TRBV14; D ambiguous. V lost 3 bases and J lost 8, with 5 bases in between. This CDR3 has 11 residues. Per the germline V gene, CDR1 is SGHDN and CDR2 is FVKESK. CDR3 in DNA: TGTGCCAGCAGCCACCGGGACACCATATATTTT. The encoded protein is CASSHRDTIYF.

This clonotype was found a few times. The chain combines TRBV7-9 with TRBJ2-2; a possible D gene is TRBD2 (6 bases). The CDR3 is 15 residues long. V shed 5 bases and J shed 1 base, with 11 bases lying between them. Germline lookup yields CDR1 SEHNR and CDR2 FQNEAQ (reference sequence). The CDR3 is CASSPPGLNTGELFF. CDR3 DNA: TGTGCCAGCAGCCCGCCGGGACTGAACACCGGGGAGCTGTTTTTT.

The chain recombines TRBV7-8 with TRBJ1-4; D is unresolved. CDR1 and CDR2 from the germline V gene are SGHVS and FQNEAQ. With 5 bases removed from V and 5 bases from J, the gap between germline ends came to 15 bases. This CDR3 contains 15 residues. The DNA of the CDR3 is TGTGCCAGCAGCCCTGTTGCTCGACGGAATGAAAAACTGTTTTTT. Translated: CASSPVARRNEKLFF.

In its sample, this clonotype was seen many times. The rearrangement uses TRBV7-2 and TRBJ2-2, with a possible D match to TRBD2 (6 bases). V gave up 10 bases and J gave up 2 bases, with 11 bases separating them. The CDR3 spans 13 residues. Germline CDR1 SGHTA, CDR2 FQGNSA. The CDR3, as DNA: TGTGCCACAGGGACTCGTAACACCGGGGAGCTGTTTTTT. Its protein product is CATGTRNTGELFF.

In its sample, this clonotype was seen many times. V usage is TRBV7-3 and J usage is TRBJ2-7; D is ambiguous. This CDR3 spans 11 amino acids. The V end lost 6 bases, the J end lost 3 bases, and 6 bases lay between the germline ends. Per the germline V gene, CDR1 is SGHTA and CDR2 is FQGTGA. The CDR3 loop is CASSPFYEQYF. The CDR3 bases are TGTGCCAGCAGTCCATTCTACGAGCAGTACTTC. The full variable domain, with the rest looked up from reference TRBV7-3 and TRBJ2-7, is GAGVSQTPSNKVTEKGKYVELRCDPISGHTALYWYRQSLGQGPEFLIYFQGTGAADDSGLPNDRFFAVRPEGSVSTLKIQRTERGDSAVYLCASSPFYEQYFGPGTRLTVT.

The chain employs TRBV7-3 and TRBJ2-3, with D unclear. Trimming removed 4 bases from V and 1 base from J, with 12 bases in between. The CDR3 extends over 15 amino acids. Germline V gives CDR1 SGHTA, CDR2 FQGTGA. The CDR3, as DNA: TGTGCCAGCAGCTCCCCGGTAGAGGGCACAGATACGCAGTATTTT. Encoded protein: CASSSPVEGTDTQYF.

The chain carries TRBV7-2 and TRBJ2-7; maybe TRBD2 (6 bases). The CDR3 extends over 13 amino acids. Between the trimmed V and J ends, which lost 3 bases and 6 bases, there was a span of 12 bases. Germline V gene data show CDR1 as SGHTA and CDR2 as FQGNSA. The DNA for the CDR3 is TGTGCCAGCAGCTTTCCGGGAGAAGGCGAGCAGTACTTC. It codes for CASSFPGEGEQYF.

This clonotype was seen a few times. The chain uses TRBV20-1 and TRBJ1-5; the match to TRBD1 covers 8 bases. The V gene's germline CDR1 is DFQATT and CDR2 SNEGSKA (reference sequence). V lost 5 bases to trimming and J lost 1 base; unmatched junction nucleotides: 4. This CDR3 spans 14 amino acids. The CDR3 loop reads CSASRGPSNQPQHF. The DNA for the CDR3 is TGCAGTGCTTCCAGGGGGCCGAGCAATCAGCCCCAGCATTTT.

The J gene is TRBJ1-1, the V gene TRBV25-1; D is unresolved. Germline V gene sequence: CDR1 MGHDK, CDR2 SYGVNS. The CDR3 has 12 residues. The CDR3 region has the DNA TGTGCTACCGCTCTTTGGAACACTGAAGCTTTCTTT. Translated: CATALWNTEAFF.

With regard to this clonotype: A much larger clone is a single base away; this may be a read error. J is TRBJ1-1 and V is TRBV7-8, with no clear D. This CDR3 has 11 amino acids. CDR1 SGHVS and CDR2 FQNEAQ come from the germline V gene. Here the CDR3 DNA reads TGTGCCAGCAGCTTATGGGGTGAAGCTCTCTTT. Residues: CASSLWGEALF.

This clonotype was recorded many times. The rearrangement uses TRBV7-9 and TRBJ1-2, with 9 bases identical to TRBD1. V shed 4 bases and J 7 bases; nucleotides not matched to a gene: 7. Germline V CDR1 and CDR2: SEHNR, FQNEAQ (reference sequence). This CDR3 comprises 14 residues. The DNA of the CDR3 is TGTGCCAGCAGCTCTGGGACAGGGTTGCTTGGCTACACCTTC. Translation: CASSSGTGLLGYTF. Full variable domain (missing parts from reference TRBV7-9 and TRBJ1-2): DTGVSQNPRHKITKRGQNVTFRCDPISEHNRLYWYRQTLGQGPEFLTYFQNEAQLEKSRLLSDRFSAERPKGSFSTLEIQRTEQGDSAMYLCASSSGTGLLGYTFGSGTRLTVV.

The chain is built from TRBV2 and TRBJ1-5; 12 nucleotides match TRBD1. The junction had 4 bases not matched to a gene; V was cut back by 7 bases and J by 0 bases. Per the germline V gene, CDR1 is SNHLY and CDR2 is FYNNEI. This CDR3 region has 16 residues. The CDR3 DNA sequence: TGTGCCAGCAAGGGACAGGGGGCTGGTAGCAATCAGCCCCAGCATTTT. Translated, it gives CASKGQGAGSNQPQHF.

The chain uses TRBV7-9 and TRBJ2-7, with D unresolved. Germline V gives CDR1 SEHNR, CDR2 FQNEAQ (reference sequence). V gave up 5 bases and J gave up 4 bases, with 12 bases separating them. The CDR3 loop spans 13 amino acids. CDR3 amino acids: CASSHVVGYEQYF. CDR3 DNA sequence: TGTGCCAGCAGCCACGTAGTAGGTTACGAGCAGTACTTC.

The chain uses TRBV5-1 and TRBJ2-7; D perhaps matches TRBD2 (6 bases). Germline V CDR1 and CDR2: SGHRS, YFSETQ. V dropped 0 bases and J dropped 6 bases, with 10 bases sitting between them. CDR3 size: 13 residues. CDR3: CASSLDSSVEQYF. The CDR3 DNA reads TGCGCCAGCAGCTTGGACTCTAGCGTCGAGCAGTACTTC.